This is a list of T cell receptor beta chains from one sample in a study of blood T cells in healthy people across ages. MiXCR was run by TCRdb on the 5' RACE reads, yielding one entry per CDR3 protein. The data show hundreds of thousands of distinct CDR3 sequences, 29% seen once. The sample was blood. The receptors originated from a woman aged 80 or over in good health. Each CDR3 is given with its conserved first and last residue. Each record gives: J gene, clone size, V gene, D gene, CDR3 protein, CDR3 DNA. A D gene is named only where the DNA matches it firmly. Part of the rows lack a size; the others show once, few, many or a class for expanded clones.

TRBJ2-2 | - | TRBV5-1 | TRBD2 | CASSTLSDSGGHTGELFF | TGCGCCAGCAGTACCCTTTCTGATAGCGGGGGACACACCGGGGAGCTGTTTTTT
TRBJ2-5 | many | TRBV20-1 | - | CSAHRQSTETQYF | TGCAGTGCTCATCGACAGTCCACGGAGACCCAGTACTTC
TRBJ1-2 | many | TRBV20-1 | - | CSARVQLLSYGYTF | TGCAGTGCTAGAGTACAGTTACTTTCCTATGGCTACACCTTC
TRBJ2-3 | few | TRBV19 | TRBD2 | CASSHGLASAADTQYF | TGTGCCAGTAGCCACGGACTAGCGAGCGCCGCAGATACGCAGTATTTT
TRBJ1-2 | - | TRBV6-5 | - | CASSRVKFGGYTF | TGTGCCAGCAGCAGGGTAAAATTCGGGGGCTACACCTTC
TRBJ2-1 | many | TRBV6-5 | TRBD2 | CASSYFGGFQGNEQFF | TGTGCCAGCAGTTACTTCGGGGGGTTCCAAGGCAATGAGCAGTTCTTC
TRBJ2-5 | - | TRBV7-6 | - | CAGSSRWGAGETQYF | TGTGCCGGCAGCTCTCGATGGGGGGCAGGAGAGACCCAGTACTTC
TRBJ1-2 | - | TRBV30 | - | CAWSVSEHYGYTF | TGTGCCTGGAGTGTTTCGGAGCACTATGGCTACACCTTC
TRBJ2-1 | once | TRBV5-1 | - | CASSLWSGGYNEQFF | TGCGCCAGCAGCTTGTGGAGTGGGGGCTACAATGAGCAGTTCTTC
TRBJ2-1 | - | TRBV27 | - | CASSLQGLVNEQFF | TGTGCCAGCAGTTTGCAGGGACTGGTCAATGAGCAGTTCTTC